A selection of T cell receptor beta chains follows, all from one sample in a study of cytotoxic CD8 clonotypes in ibrutinib-treated CLL. The data were produced by immunoSEQ multiplex PCR, yet TCRdb's version contains in-frame clones alone and is incomplete. The sample records around 150,000 clones, more than 75% being singletons. The sample in question was PBMCs, obtained after 12 months of ibrutinib treatment. Source of these receptors: a human donor with chronic lymphocytic leukemia. Each CDR3 is given with its conserved first and last residue. Each record gives: V gene, clone size, J gene, D gene, CDR3 length, CDR3 DNA, CDR3 protein. The D gene is left open where the match is weak. Size is stated for part of the rows, as once, few or many counts, or as a class when the clone is expanded.

v_call: TRBV27
clone_size: once
j_call: TRBJ1-6
d_call: TRBD1
cdr3_length: 16
cdr3_nt: TGTGCCAGCAGCCCCAGGGGGCTCTCCTATAATTCACCCCTCCACTTT
cdr3_aa: CASSPRGLSYNSPLHF

v_call: TRBV28
clone_size: -
j_call: TRBJ1-2
d_call: -
cdr3_length: 13
cdr3_nt: TGTGCCAGCAGTAAGGCCAGGGCCTATGGCTACACCTTC
cdr3_aa: CASSKARAYGYTF

v_call: TRBV18
clone_size: -
j_call: TRBJ1-2
d_call: TRBD1
cdr3_length: 18
cdr3_nt: TGTGCCAGCTCACCCAACCCGGGACAGGGGGTTTTAGACTATGGCTACACCTTC
cdr3_aa: CASSPNPGQGVLDYGYTF

v_call: TRBV7-9
clone_size: -
j_call: TRBJ1-3
d_call: -
cdr3_length: 14
cdr3_nt: TGTGCCAGCAGCTTGACGGGATCTGGAAACACCATATATTTT
cdr3_aa: CASSLTGSGNTIYF

v_call: TRBV9
clone_size: -
j_call: TRBJ1-6
d_call: -
cdr3_length: 15
cdr3_nt: TGTGCCAGCAGCGTAGACGGCAGAAATAATTCACCCCTCCACTTT
cdr3_aa: CASSVDGRNNSPLHF

v_call: TRBV27
clone_size: -
j_call: TRBJ2-7
d_call: TRBD1
cdr3_length: 14
cdr3_nt: TGTGCCAGCAGTGCCCAGGGGGTTTCCCACGAGCAGTACTTC
cdr3_aa: CASSAQGVSHEQYF

v_call: TRBV7-2
clone_size: once
j_call: TRBJ2-7
d_call: -
cdr3_length: 12
cdr3_nt: TGTGCCAGCAGCTTCAGTGGTGGCGAGCAGTACTTC
cdr3_aa: CASSFSGGEQYF

v_call: TRBV5-4
clone_size: -
j_call: TRBJ2-5
d_call: -
cdr3_length: 13
cdr3_nt: TGTGCCAGCAGCTTTGGGGGGCAAGAGACCCAGTACTTC
cdr3_aa: CASSFGGQETQYF

v_call: TRBV6-1
clone_size: -
j_call: TRBJ1-4
d_call: -
cdr3_length: 15
cdr3_nt: TGTGCCAGCAGTGGGCTCAGGGTAACTAATGAAAAACTGTTTTTT
cdr3_aa: CASSGLRVTNEKLFF

v_call: TRBV28
clone_size: -
j_call: TRBJ2-1
d_call: TRBD2
cdr3_length: 16
cdr3_nt: TGTGCCAGCATCCTTGGGCCTAGCGGGACCTACAATGAGCAGTTCTTC
cdr3_aa: CASILGPSGTYNEQFF

v_call: TRBV13
clone_size: once
j_call: TRBJ1-2
d_call: TRBD1
cdr3_length: 15
cdr3_nt: TGTGCCAGCAGCCCAGGGACAGTGAGAAACTATGGCTACACCTTC
cdr3_aa: CASSPGTVRNYGYTF

v_call: TRBV5-6
clone_size: -
j_call: TRBJ1-2
d_call: -
cdr3_length: 15
cdr3_nt: TGTGCCAGCAGCCGGGGCCGAGTTTTAAGTTATGGCTACACCTTC
cdr3_aa: CASSRGRVLSYGYTF

v_call: TRBV10-3
clone_size: few
j_call: TRBJ2-1
d_call: -
cdr3_length: 11
cdr3_nt: TGTGCCATCAGTGAGCGGGATGAGCAGTTCTTC
cdr3_aa: CAISERDEQFF

v_call: TRBV7-2
clone_size: -
j_call: TRBJ2-5
d_call: TRBD2
cdr3_length: 17
cdr3_nt: TGTGCCAGCAGCCCTGTACTAGCGTCCCCCCTAAGGGAGACCCAGTACTTC
cdr3_aa: CASSPVLASPLRETQYF

v_call: TRBV4-1
clone_size: -
j_call: TRBJ2-3
d_call: TRBD2
cdr3_length: 15
cdr3_nt: TGCGCCAGCAGCTCGCGGGGGGGCCCTACAGATACGCAGTATTTT
cdr3_aa: CASSSRGGPTDTQYF

v_call: TRBV6-6
clone_size: -
j_call: TRBJ1-4
d_call: -
cdr3_length: 14
cdr3_nt: TGTGCCAGCAGTTACTACGGTGGTAATGAAAAACTGTTTTTT
cdr3_aa: CASSYYGGNEKLFF

v_call: TRBV29-1
clone_size: once
j_call: TRBJ2-1
d_call: TRBD2
cdr3_length: 15
cdr3_nt: TGCAGCGTTGGGGCTAGCGGGAGCACCTACAATGAGCAGTTCTTC
cdr3_aa: CSVGASGSTYNEQFF

v_call: TRBV4-3
clone_size: few
j_call: TRBJ1-2
d_call: TRBD1
cdr3_length: 15
cdr3_nt: TGCGCCAGCAGCCGCCGCGGGACAGGGACTGATGGCTACACCTTC
cdr3_aa: CASSRRGTGTDGYTF

v_call: TRBV12-5
clone_size: -
j_call: TRBJ2-7
d_call: -
cdr3_length: 14
cdr3_nt: TGTGCTAGTGGTTTGGGACAGCCTCCCTACGAGCAGTACTTC
cdr3_aa: CASGLGQPPYEQYF

v_call: TRBV6-6
clone_size: -
j_call: TRBJ1-1
d_call: TRBD1
cdr3_length: 14
cdr3_nt: TGTGCCAGCAGCCACGGGGGACAGGGGGCTGGAGCTTTCTTT
cdr3_aa: CASSHGGQGAGAFF

v_call: TRBV30
clone_size: -
j_call: TRBJ2-1
d_call: TRBD1
cdr3_length: 12
cdr3_nt: TGTGCCTGGAGTGGAACAGGGGGGCAGCAGTTCTTC
cdr3_aa: CAWSGTGGQQFF

v_call: TRBV10-1
clone_size: -
j_call: TRBJ2-1
d_call: TRBD1
cdr3_length: 15
cdr3_nt: TGCGCCAGCAGTACGACAGGGGGCATCTACAATGAGCAGTTCTTC
cdr3_aa: CASSTTGGIYNEQFF

v_call: TRBV6-6
clone_size: -
j_call: TRBJ1-3
d_call: TRBD1
cdr3_length: 15
cdr3_nt: TGTGCCAGCAGCTCCGGACAGGGCTCTGGAAACACCATATATTTT
cdr3_aa: CASSSGQGSGNTIYF

v_call: TRBV6-1
clone_size: -
j_call: TRBJ2-3
d_call: TRBD1
cdr3_length: 13
cdr3_nt: TGTGCCAGCAGTAAATTACAGGGGGATACGCAGTATTTT
cdr3_aa: CASSKLQGDTQYF

v_call: TRBV6-6
clone_size: -
j_call: TRBJ1-2
d_call: TRBD1
cdr3_length: 14
cdr3_nt: TGTGCCAGCAGTTACCCGGACAGGGACTATGGCTACACCTTC
cdr3_aa: CASSYPDRDYGYTF

v_call: TRBV28
clone_size: -
j_call: TRBJ1-2
d_call: -
cdr3_length: 15
cdr3_nt: TGTGCCAGCAGTACCGCTAACAGGGTCCAATATGGCTACACCTTC
cdr3_aa: CASSTANRVQYGYTF

v_call: TRBV5-1
clone_size: -
j_call: TRBJ2-7
d_call: -
cdr3_length: 16
cdr3_nt: TGCGCCAGCAGCTTGGCTGGGGTAGCGGTGTCCTACGAGCAGTACTTC
cdr3_aa: CASSLAGVAVSYEQYF

v_call: TRBV18
clone_size: -
j_call: TRBJ2-7
d_call: -
cdr3_length: 12
cdr3_nt: TGTGCCAGCTCACCCTCGGGGGACGAGCAGTACTTC
cdr3_aa: CASSPSGDEQYF

v_call: TRBV19
clone_size: -
j_call: TRBJ2-3
d_call: TRBD2
cdr3_length: 15
cdr3_nt: TGTGCCAGTACGCGGGGGGGCCGCCTCGCAGATACGCAGTATTTT
cdr3_aa: CASTRGGRLADTQYF

v_call: TRBV5-1
clone_size: -
j_call: TRBJ2-7
d_call: TRBD1
cdr3_length: 15
cdr3_nt: TGTGCCAGCAGCTTGGTGGGACAGGTCCTCTACGAGCAGTACTTC
cdr3_aa: CASSLVGQVLYEQYF

v_call: TRBV11-3
clone_size: -
j_call: TRBJ2-3
d_call: TRBD2
cdr3_length: 16
cdr3_nt: TGTGCCAGCAGCTTAGATTCTAGCGGTTCCACAGATACGCAGTATTTT
cdr3_aa: CASSLDSSGSTDTQYF

v_call: TRBV15
clone_size: -
j_call: TRBJ1-4
d_call: -
cdr3_length: 16
cdr3_nt: TGTGCCACCAGCAGAGACAAAGGACGGGGGAATGAAAAACTGTTTTTT
cdr3_aa: CATSRDKGRGNEKLFF

v_call: TRBV27
clone_size: many
j_call: TRBJ2-7
d_call: TRBD2
cdr3_length: 15
cdr3_nt: TGTGCCAGCAGTTTAAAGCCTAGCGGGGGGGCTGAGCAGTACTTC
cdr3_aa: CASSLKPSGGAEQYF

v_call: TRBV5-6
clone_size: few
j_call: TRBJ1-2
d_call: TRBD1
cdr3_length: 14
cdr3_nt: TGTGCCAGCCGGGGACAGGGGGCCGGTGAGGGCTACACCTTC
cdr3_aa: CASRGQGAGEGYTF

v_call: TRBV19
clone_size: -
j_call: TRBJ1-2
d_call: -
cdr3_length: 12
cdr3_nt: TGTGCCAGTAGTATAGCGGGGGGCGGCTACACCTTC
cdr3_aa: CASSIAGGGYTF

v_call: TRBV28
clone_size: few
j_call: TRBJ2-6
d_call: TRBD1
cdr3_length: 17
cdr3_nt: TGTGCCAGCAGTTCAGTGACAGGGCCTCCTGGGGCCAACGTCCTGACTTTC
cdr3_aa: CASSSVTGPPGANVLTF

v_call: TRBV15
clone_size: -
j_call: TRBJ2-2
d_call: -
cdr3_length: 16
cdr3_nt: TGTGCCACCAGCAGAGGGGGACATGCGAACACCGGGGAGCTGTTTTTT
cdr3_aa: CATSRGGHANTGELFF

v_call: TRBV30
clone_size: few
j_call: TRBJ1-2
d_call: -
cdr3_length: 12
cdr3_nt: TGTGCCTGGACCGACGGGCCGTGGGGGTACACCTTC
cdr3_aa: CAWTDGPWGYTF

v_call: TRBV10-3
clone_size: few
j_call: TRBJ1-1
d_call: TRBD1
cdr3_length: 14
cdr3_nt: TGTGCCACCACAGGGGACCTTTTGAACACTGAAGCTTTCTTT
cdr3_aa: CATTGDLLNTEAFF

v_call: TRBV28
clone_size: -
j_call: TRBJ2-7
d_call: -
cdr3_length: 14
cdr3_nt: TGTGCCAGCAGTCCTAGAACAGGGACCTACGAGCAGTACTTC
cdr3_aa: CASSPRTGTYEQYF

v_call: TRBV2
clone_size: -
j_call: TRBJ2-3
d_call: TRBD2
cdr3_length: 17
cdr3_nt: TGTGCCAGCAGTGCCCCCTTGCGGGAGGATCCCACAGATACGCAGTATTTT
cdr3_aa: CASSAPLREDPTDTQYF

v_call: TRBV11-2
clone_size: few
j_call: TRBJ1-5
d_call: -
cdr3_length: 15
cdr3_nt: TGTGCCAGCAGCTTGGGGTACCTACCAGGTCAGCCCCAGCATTTT
cdr3_aa: CASSLGYLPGQPQHF

v_call: TRBV18
clone_size: -
j_call: TRBJ2-3
d_call: TRBD1
cdr3_length: 15
cdr3_nt: TGTGCCAGCTCAGGGGACAGGGGCTACACAGATACGCAGTATTTT
cdr3_aa: CASSGDRGYTDTQYF

v_call: TRBV5-1
clone_size: -
j_call: TRBJ2-5
d_call: -
cdr3_length: 15
cdr3_nt: TGCGCCAGCGGGAGGGGGCTAGCGGGCCAAGAGACCCAGTACTTC
cdr3_aa: CASGRGLAGQETQYF

v_call: TRBV27
clone_size: once
j_call: TRBJ2-3
d_call: TRBD1
cdr3_length: 16
cdr3_nt: TGTGCCAGCAGTTCCCCAGGGGGTTCGGGCACAGATACGCAGTATTTT
cdr3_aa: CASSSPGGSGTDTQYF

v_call: TRBV7-9
clone_size: once
j_call: TRBJ2-7
d_call: -
cdr3_length: 12
cdr3_nt: TGTGCCAGCAGCTTAGGAGGAGGCGAGCAGTACTTC
cdr3_aa: CASSLGGGEQYF